A single sample is the source of the 29 T cell receptor beta chains below, sequenced in a study of shared clonotypes between healthy human individuals. Assay: immunoSEQ multiplex PCR; the TCRdb copy retains only in-frame clones and omits some. The sample lists about 2.4 million clones, more than 85% occurring once. The sample was naive CD4+ T cells from PBMCs. As for subset: CD45RA+ positively selected. The receptors derive from a man younger than 30 in good health. Some clones in this sample may be carry-over from other donors' samples.

This CDR3 is CAWSVRGISYEQYF. Written as DNA, the CDR3 is TGTGCCTGGAGTGTACGGGGGATCTCCTACGAGCAGTACTTC. The rearrangement uses TRBV30 and TRBJ2-7, with D maybe TRBD2 (6 bases). This CDR3 has 14 amino acids. Germline CDR1 is GTSNPN and CDR2 is SVGIG (reference sequence). Trimming took 0 bases from V and 0 from J, leaving 9 bases between them.

J is TRBJ1-3 and V is TRBV30; D gene unclear. The germline gives CDR1 GTSNPN, CDR2 SVGIG (reference sequence). The CDR3 totals 12 residues. CDR3: CVTAPSGNTIYF. The CDR3 nucleotides are TGTGTTACGGCACCCTCTGGAAACACCATATATTTT.

This chain joins TRBV6-5 and TRBJ1-1, with D possibly matching TRBD1 (6 bases). Germline CDR1 reads MNHEY; CDR2 reads SVGAGI. The V end lost 2 bases, the J end lost 1 base, and 11 bases lay between the germline ends. CDR3 length equals 15 residues. DNA of the CDR3: TGTGCCAGCAGTTACGCCCTGACAGGGAACACTGAAGCTTTCTTT. Its translation is CASSYALTGNTEAFF.

The chain joins TRBV27 to TRBJ2-1, with D tentatively TRBD1 or TRBD2 (5 bases each). The CDR3 consists of 15 residues. Germline assignment: CDR1 MNHEY and CDR2 SMNVEV (reference sequence). Trimming shortened V by 8 bases and J by 5 bases, and 19 bases separated the two germline ends. CDR3 in amino acids: CASSPRVGENNEQFF. The CDR3 DNA reads as TGTGCCAGCTCCCCGCGAGTGGGGGAGAACAATGAGCAGTTCTTC.

In its sample, this clone was seen a few times. V and J are TRBV5-4 and TRBJ2-7; 8 bases line up with TRBD2. Germline V CDR1 and CDR2: SGHNT, YYREEE (reference sequence). This CDR3 has 13 residues. V lost 5 bases, J lost 3 bases, and 4 bases stayed unmatched. As DNA, the CDR3 is TGTGCCAGCAGGGCCGGGACTAGCTACGAGCAGTACTTC. Translating gives CASRAGTSYEQYF.

The chain employs TRBV27 and TRBJ2-7, with 9 bases identical to TRBD2. The V and J ends lost 8 bases and 3 bases, in that order; junction bases with no gene match: 11. This CDR3 has 15 residues. The V gene's germline CDR1 is MNHEY and CDR2 SMNVEV (reference sequence). The CDR3 region is CASGIPGLANYEQYF. Written as DNA, the CDR3 is TGTGCCAGCGGCATACCGGGACTAGCAAACTACGAGCAGTACTTC.

In its sample, this clone was seen once. The same CDR3 arises from other DNA sequences in this sample as well. The rearrangement joins TRBV18 to TRBJ1-5; the match to TRBD1 covers 10 bases. Germline V CDR1 and CDR2: KGHSH, LQKENI. V shed 3 bases and J 7 bases; nucleotides not matched to a gene: 3. This CDR3 contains 14 residues. CDR3 bases: TGTGCCAGCTCACCGACAGGGGGCAGGCAGCCCCAGCATTTT. Protein product: CASSPTGGRQPQHF. Using reference TRBV18 and TRBJ1-5 for the parts outside the CDR3, the full variable domain is NAGVMQNPRHLVRRRGQEARLRCSPMKGHSHVYWYRQLPEEGLKFMVYLQKENIIDESGMPKERFSAEFPKEGPSILRIQQVVRGDSAAYFCASSPTGGRQPQHFGDGTRLSIL.

The V and J genes are TRBV19 and TRBJ2-7; 7 bases fit TRBD1. CDR1 is LNHDA and CDR2 is SQIVND in the germline V gene (reference sequence). J lost 2 bases, V lost 4 bases, and 8 bases had no gene match. The CDR3 totals 15 residues. The CDR3 DNA reads as TGTGCCAGTAGTAGGCCCGGACAGGTTCCCTACGAGCAGTACTTC. This translates into CASSRPGQVPYEQYF. Drawing the rest from reference TRBV19 and TRBJ2-7, the complete variable domain is DGGITQSPKYLFRKEGQNVTLSCEQNLNHDAMYWYRQDPGQGLRLIYYSQIVNDFQKGDIAEGYSVSREKKESFPLTVTSAQKNPTAFYLCASSRPGQVPYEQYFGPGTRLTVT.

The chain combines TRBV4-3 with TRBJ1-2, with D uncertain. The CDR3 has 15 amino acids. The V end lost 0 bases, the J end lost 0 bases, and 8 bases lay between the germline ends. The germline CDR1 and CDR2 sequences are LGHNA and YSLEER. CDR3 protein: CASSQDAGSNYGYTF. CDR3 coding DNA: TGCGCCAGCAGCCAAGATGCAGGCTCTAACTATGGCTACACCTTC.

J is TRBJ2-1 and V is TRBV9; 12 bases align to TRBD2. V shed 0 bases, J shed 8 bases, and the junction held 6 bases outside the gene matches. CDR1 is SGDLS and CDR2 is YYNGEE in the germline V gene. The CDR3 length is 16 residues. CDR3: CASSVVRASGRDEQFF. For the CDR3, the DNA is TGTGCCAGCAGCGTAGTTCGCGCTAGCGGGAGGGATGAGCAGTTCTTC.

This clone was counted a few times. The rearrangement links TRBV7-9 to TRBJ2-1, with no clear D. Trimming removed 2 bases from V and 8 bases from J, with 7 bases in between. The CDR3 sequence is 12 residues long. Germline V gene sequence: CDR1 SEHNR, CDR2 FQNEAQ (reference sequence). The CDR3 bases are TGTGCCAGCAGCTTATCCGGTTATGAGCAGTTCTTC. Its protein product is CASSLSGYEQFF.

This clone was counted once. The chain has TRBV28 and TRBJ2-7, with 10 bases lining up with TRBD1. CDR1 is MDHEN, CDR2 SYDVKM, per germline. CDR3 length equals 13 residues. J was trimmed by 4 bases and V by 8 bases; bases with no gene match: 5. CDR3 nucleotide sequence: TGTGCCAGCGACCGGGACAGGGGTTACGAGCAGTACTTC. Protein: CASDRDRGYEQYF.

The chain employs TRBV30 and TRBJ2-7, with D perhaps TRBD1 (5 bases). Germline loops: CDR1 GTSNPN, CDR2 SVGIG (reference sequence). Trimming removed 5 bases from V and 3 bases from J, with 11 bases in between. This CDR3 has 12 amino acids. The CDR3, as DNA: TGTGCCTGGCAGGGATCTCTCTACGAGCAGTACTTC. Protein sequence: CAWQGSLYEQYF.

The V and J genes are TRBV2 and TRBJ2-7, with D unresolved. CDR1 and CDR2 from the germline V gene are SNHLY and FYNNEI. The CDR3 loop spans 12 amino acids. The V end lost 5 bases, the J end lost 0 bases, and 5 bases lay between the germline ends. CDR3 sequence reads: CASSTNSYEQYF. CDR3 sequence (DNA): TGTGCCAGCAGTACAAACTCCTACGAGCAGTACTTC.

This rearrangement joins TRBV9 to TRBJ2-3; no firm D call. V lost 1 base, J lost 0 bases, and 15 bases lay in between. The CDR3 is 17 amino acids. The germline gives CDR1 SGDLS, CDR2 YYNGEE. The CDR3 sequence is CASSVQPGHSSTDTQYF. Here the CDR3 DNA reads TGTGCCAGCAGCGTACAACCGGGCCACTCTAGCACAGATACGCAGTATTTT.

V gene TRBV4-3 combines with J gene TRBJ2-1, with 12 bases that match TRBD2. CDR1 and CDR2 from the germline V gene are LGHNA and YSLEER. J gave up 9 bases and V 5 bases, and 8 bases lay outside the gene matches. The CDR3 extends over 15 amino acids. In nucleotides, the CDR3 is TGCGCCAGCAGCTACCCTAGCGGGAGGGCCGTTGAGCAGTTCTTC. Its translation: CASSYPSGRAVEQFF.

This chain joins TRBV11-2 and TRBJ2-7; 8 bases are a match to TRBD2. With V trimmed by 5 bases and J by 0 bases, 9 bases remained unmatched. Germline V CDR1 and CDR2: SGHAT, FQNNGV. The CDR3 is 16 residues long. CDR3 sequence reads: CASSASSGLVSYEQYF. DNA for the CDR3: TGTGCCAGCAGCGCATCTAGCGGGCTCGTCTCCTACGAGCAGTACTTC.

This chain joins TRBV5-8 and TRBJ2-2, with 8 bases aligning to TRBD1. The CDR3 loop spans 15 amino acids. The germline V gene encodes CDR1 SGHTS and CDR2 YDEGEE. J was trimmed by 6 bases and V by 4 bases; bases with no gene match: 8. The CDR3 region is CASSTDRVKSGELFF. The CDR3 DNA follows: TGTGCCAGCAGCACGGACAGGGTAAAGTCCGGGGAGCTGTTTTTT.

The V gene is TRBV9, the J gene TRBJ2-7, with TRBD2 matching 7 bases. This CDR3 region has 15 residues. Germline V gene lookup returns CDR1 SGDLS and CDR2 YYNGEE. V shed 4 bases and J 6 bases; nucleotides not matched to a gene: 13. The CDR3 DNA sequence: TGTGCCAGCAGCCACGGACTAGTTGCCCCCTCCGAGCAGTACTTC. Protein sequence: CASSHGLVAPSEQYF.

The chain combines TRBV2 with TRBJ2-6; 9 positions match TRBD1. From germline, CDR1 is SNHLY and CDR2 FYNNEI. The V and J ends lost 6 bases and 1 base, in that order; junction bases with no gene match: 10. This CDR3 region has 18 residues. The DNA for the CDR3 is TGTGCCAGCAGCCTCCGGACAGGGGCAGTTTCTGGGGCCAACGTCCTGACTTTC. Translation gives CASSLRTGAVSGANVLTF.

The chain carries TRBV27 and TRBJ2-7; no reliable D call. CDR1 is MNHEY and CDR2 is SMNVEV in the germline V gene (reference sequence). Trimming took off 2 bases at V and 4 bases at J, with 12 bases between the two ends. The CDR3 covers 14 residues. Written as DNA, the CDR3 is TGTGCCAGCAGTTTAATCAGGAGTAGTTACGAGCAGTACTTC. It yields the protein CASSLIRSSYEQYF.

The chain employs TRBV7-9 and TRBJ1-6; 10 nucleotides match TRBD1. The CDR3 extends over 17 amino acids. CDR1 and CDR2 from the germline V gene are SEHNR and FQNEAQ (reference sequence). With 4 bases clipped from V and 7 bases from J, the junction kept 10 bases outside the gene matches. CDR3 in DNA: TGTGCCAGCAGCTCTACCGGGACAGGGGACCAAAATTCACCCCTCCACTTT. Amino acids: CASSSTGTGDQNSPLHF.

The chain is built from TRBV5-8 and TRBJ1-4; D is uncertain. V shed 1 base and J shed 8 bases, with 6 bases lying between them. Germline CDR1 and CDR2: SGHTS and YDEGEE. The CDR3 is 12 amino acids. In DNA form, the CDR3 reads TGTGCCAGCAGCTTGTTCAACGAAAAACTGTTTTTT. This encodes CASSLFNEKLFF.

The chain employs TRBV6-1 and TRBJ2-2; D may be TRBD1 or TRBD2 (7 bases each). Between the trimmed V and J ends, which lost 6 bases and 5 bases, there was a span of 16 bases. In germline, CDR1 is MNHNS, CDR2 SASEGT. The CDR3 length is 15 residues. The CDR3 DNA sequence: TGTGCCAGCAGCAGGCGGCAGGGGGGGACCGGGGAGCTGTTTTTT. Translation gives CASSRRQGGTGELFF.

The V and J genes are TRBV30 and TRBJ2-5; a weak D match, TRBD1 (7 bases). Germline V gene data show CDR1 as GTSNPN and CDR2 as SVGIG (reference sequence). Trimming cost V 3 bases and J 4 bases, with 18 bases left between them. This CDR3 contains 15 residues. The CDR3, as DNA: TGTGCCTGGAGCAGACTCGACAGGGACTTAGAGACCCAGTACTTC. This encodes CAWSRLDRDLETQYF.

The J gene is TRBJ2-1, the V gene TRBV27, with 7 bases matching TRBD2. The CDR3 is 16 residues long. Germline V gene sequence: CDR1 MNHEY, CDR2 SMNVEV (reference sequence). Losses at the gene ends were 5 bases for V and 6 bases for J; bases not matched to a gene: 13. CDR3 amino acids: CASSPSGGEEVNEQFF. DNA for the CDR3: TGTGCCAGCAGTCCCTCTGGGGGGGAAGAAGTCAATGAGCAGTTCTTC.

This chain links TRBV19 with TRBJ1-1; D unclear. CDR1 LNHDA and CDR2 SQIVND come from the germline V gene (reference sequence). The CDR3 runs to 13 residues. Deletions cut 4 bases from V and 5 bases from J, with 11 bases between. CDR3 protein: CASSNSGGTEAFF. In DNA form, the CDR3 reads TGTGCCAGTAGTAATTCCGGAGGAACTGAAGCTTTCTTT.

The chain carries TRBV5-6 and TRBJ2-7; D may be TRBD2 (5 bases). V was cut by 4 bases and J by 0 bases, with 23 bases left in between. Looked up from germline, CDR1 is SGHDT and CDR2 is YYEEEE. The CDR3 extends over 18 amino acids. This CDR3 reads CASSPSGKREGLSYEQYF. CDR3 nucleotide sequence: TGTGCCAGCAGCCCATCTGGGAAGAGAGAGGGCCTCTCCTACGAGCAGTACTTC.

The CDR3 loop is CASSLMGGIREKLFF. The CDR3, as DNA: TGTGCCAGCAGTTTGATGGGGGGGATACGAGAAAAACTGTTTTTT. The genes are TRBV2 and TRBJ1-4, with a possible D match to TRBD1 (5 bases). Per germline, CDR1 SNHLY and CDR2 FYNNEI. CDR3 length: 15 amino acids. The V end lost 5 bases, the J end lost 8 bases, and 18 bases lay between the germline ends.